This TCR beta chain was recovered during a study of OX40 agonist ivuxolimab in advanced cancers. Overall study context: All patients had ivuxolimab intravenously every 2 weeks at 0.01 to 10 mg/kg. Two cutaneous melanoma patients and one hepatocellular carcinoma patient, three in all, had partial responses. Study outcomes and limitations: Clonal expansion was seen in CD4+ and CD8+ blood T cells by week 6 at 0.1 to 3.0 mg/kg.

The repertoire was sequenced with immunoSEQ multiplex PCR; TCRdb's copy has only in-frame clones and lacks some. The table shows tens of thousands of clones, with roughly 84% occurring only once. This clone was recorded once. Its antigen is unknown. At one end the junction does not follow the germline gene, possibly because of a read error. This CDR3 region has 12 residues. From germline, CDR1 is SNHLY and CDR2 FYNNEI. This receptor was obtained from an adult with an advanced solid tumor such as melanoma, head and neck, liver or kidney cancer. This rearrangement joins TRBV2 to TRBJ2-3, with 10 positions matching TRBD2. This sample comprised CD4+ or CD8+ T cells sorted from blood, obtained in a trial of the OX40 agonist ivuxolimab. For the CDR3, the DNA is TGTGCCAGCAGTGAATCCAGCGGGGGGGCAAATTTT. Its protein is CASSESSGGANF.